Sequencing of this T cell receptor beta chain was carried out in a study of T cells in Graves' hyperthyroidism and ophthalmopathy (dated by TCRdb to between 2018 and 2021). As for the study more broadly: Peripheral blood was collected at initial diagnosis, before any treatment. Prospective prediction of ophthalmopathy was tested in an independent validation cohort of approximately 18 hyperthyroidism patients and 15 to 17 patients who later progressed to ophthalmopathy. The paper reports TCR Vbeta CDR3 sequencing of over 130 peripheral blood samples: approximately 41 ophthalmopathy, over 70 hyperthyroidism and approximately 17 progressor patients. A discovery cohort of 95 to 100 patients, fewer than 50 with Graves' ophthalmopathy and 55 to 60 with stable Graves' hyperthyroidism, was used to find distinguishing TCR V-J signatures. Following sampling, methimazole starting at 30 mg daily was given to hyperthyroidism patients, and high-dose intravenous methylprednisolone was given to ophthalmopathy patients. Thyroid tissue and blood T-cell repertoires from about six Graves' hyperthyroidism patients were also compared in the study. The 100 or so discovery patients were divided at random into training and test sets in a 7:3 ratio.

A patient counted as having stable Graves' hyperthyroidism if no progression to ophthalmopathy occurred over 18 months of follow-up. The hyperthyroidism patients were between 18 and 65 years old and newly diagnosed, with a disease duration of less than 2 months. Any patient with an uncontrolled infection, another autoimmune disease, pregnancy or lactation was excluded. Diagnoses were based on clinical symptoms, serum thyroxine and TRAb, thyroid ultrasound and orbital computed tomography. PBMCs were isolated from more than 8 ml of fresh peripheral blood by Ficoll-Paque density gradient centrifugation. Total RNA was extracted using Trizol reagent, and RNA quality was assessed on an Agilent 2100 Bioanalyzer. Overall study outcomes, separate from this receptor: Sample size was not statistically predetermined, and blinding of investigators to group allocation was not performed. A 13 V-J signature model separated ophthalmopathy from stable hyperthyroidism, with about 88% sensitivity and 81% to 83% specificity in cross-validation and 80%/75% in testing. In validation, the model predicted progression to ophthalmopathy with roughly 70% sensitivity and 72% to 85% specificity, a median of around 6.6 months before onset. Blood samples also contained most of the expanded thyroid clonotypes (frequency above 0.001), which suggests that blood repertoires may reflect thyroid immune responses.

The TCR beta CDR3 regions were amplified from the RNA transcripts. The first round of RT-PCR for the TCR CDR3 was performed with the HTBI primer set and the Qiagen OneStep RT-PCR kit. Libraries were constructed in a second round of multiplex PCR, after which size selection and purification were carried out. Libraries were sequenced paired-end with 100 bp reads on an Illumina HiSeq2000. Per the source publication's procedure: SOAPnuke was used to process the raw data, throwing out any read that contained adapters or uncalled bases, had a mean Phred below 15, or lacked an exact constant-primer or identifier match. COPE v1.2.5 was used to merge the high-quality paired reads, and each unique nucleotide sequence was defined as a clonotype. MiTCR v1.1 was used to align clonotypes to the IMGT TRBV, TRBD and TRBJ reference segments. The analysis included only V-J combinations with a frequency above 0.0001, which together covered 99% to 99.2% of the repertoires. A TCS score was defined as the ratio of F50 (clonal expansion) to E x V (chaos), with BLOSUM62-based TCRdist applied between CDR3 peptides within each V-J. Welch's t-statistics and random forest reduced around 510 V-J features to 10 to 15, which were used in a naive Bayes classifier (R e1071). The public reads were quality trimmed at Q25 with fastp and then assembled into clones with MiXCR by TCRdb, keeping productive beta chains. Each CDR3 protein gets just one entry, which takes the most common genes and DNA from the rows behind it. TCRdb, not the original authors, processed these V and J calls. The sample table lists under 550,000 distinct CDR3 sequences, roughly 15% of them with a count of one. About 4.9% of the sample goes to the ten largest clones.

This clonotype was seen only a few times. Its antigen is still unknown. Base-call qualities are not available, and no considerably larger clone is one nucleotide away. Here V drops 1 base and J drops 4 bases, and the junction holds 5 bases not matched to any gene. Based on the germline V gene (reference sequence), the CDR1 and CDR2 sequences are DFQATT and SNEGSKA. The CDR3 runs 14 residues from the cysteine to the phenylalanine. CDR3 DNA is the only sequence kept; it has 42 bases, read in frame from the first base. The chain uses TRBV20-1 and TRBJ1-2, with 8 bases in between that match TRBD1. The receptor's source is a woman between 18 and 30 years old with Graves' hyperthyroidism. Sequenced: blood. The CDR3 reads CSARVTGGGYGYTF. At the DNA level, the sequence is TGCAGTGCTAGAGTAACAGGGGGGGGCTATGGCTACACCTTC.